One sample yielded the 9 T cell receptor beta chains listed below, sequenced in a study of shared T cell receptors in the human thymus (dated by TCRdb to about 2021). Library preparation was by the immunoSEQ multiplex PCR assay. TCRdb retrieved this table from immuneACCESS and kept in-frame rearrangements only. Not all clones are present; in checked studies, unresolved V genes account for under half, and no reason is known for the remainder. The sample has 640,000 or so clones on record, around 87% of them singletons. Jointly, the top ten make up 0.0094% of the sample. This same sample was also part of a study on human thymus T cells.

The sequencing sample was made of thymocytes. The receptors come from a boy younger than two with a congenital heart defect. Donor details come from another sample of the same person, matched by shared clones.

This rearrangement joins TRBV5-1 to TRBJ1-4; D may be TRBD1 (6 bases). V lost 4 bases and J 5 bases, leaving 15 bases between the germline ends. This CDR3 contains 15 residues. Germline V CDR1 and CDR2: SGHRS, YFSETQ. CDR3 amino acids: CASSGWTDGNEKLFF. In DNA, the CDR3 is TGCGCCAGCAGCGGTTGGACAGATGGAAATGAAAAACTGTTTTTT.

This clone was seen just once. The chain employs TRBV28 and TRBJ2-7; maybe TRBD1 (6 bases). CDR1 MDHEN and CDR2 SYDVKM come from the germline V gene. This CDR3 is built from 17 residues. V was shortened by 5 bases and J by 3 bases, with 23 bases between the two germline ends. The CDR3 loop is CASSPKSDSPIRYEQYF. The CDR3 DNA is TGTGCCAGCAGTCCCAAATCGGACAGTCCGATTCGCTACGAGCAGTACTTC.

The V gene is TRBV10-3, the J gene TRBJ2-3; TRBD2 matches 7 bases. The germline CDR1 and CDR2 sequences are ENHRY and SYGVKD. The CDR3 extends over 16 amino acids. Trimming cost V 0 bases and J 4 bases; bases outside gene matches: 7. The CDR3 DNA reads as TGTGCCATCAGTGAGTCCACCAGCGGGGATTCAGATACGCAGTATTTT. Protein: CAISESTSGDSDTQYF.

The V call is TRBV7-9, the J call TRBJ2-1; 10 bases align to TRBD2. Germline V gene data show CDR1 as SEHNR and CDR2 as FQNEAQ (reference sequence). The CDR3 runs to 14 residues. Losses at the gene ends were 10 bases for V and 1 base for J; bases not matched to a gene: 4. This CDR3 reads CATKLAGSYNEQFF. CDR3 DNA sequence: TGTGCCACCAAACTAGCGGGGTCCTACAATGAGCAGTTCTTC.

V and J are TRBV14 and TRBJ2-5; 7 bases are a match to TRBD1. CDR1 and CDR2 from the germline V gene are SGHDN and FVKESK. Unmatched junction bases numbered 6, after V lost 3 bases and J lost 5 bases. The CDR3 extends over 14 amino acids. The CDR3 DNA sequence: TGTGCCAGCAGCCACCTGACAGGGTTGGAGACCCAGTACTTC. Translated, it gives CASSHLTGLETQYF.

The chain carries TRBV29-1 and TRBJ2-7; D not certain. Trimming pared 2 bases from V and 5 bases from J, leaving 13 bases between. Germline values: CDR1 SQVTM, CDR2 ANQGSEA. This CDR3 spans 13 amino acids. This CDR3 reads CSVELAVSHEQYF. The CDR3 region has the DNA TGCAGCGTTGAATTGGCGGTGTCTCACGAGCAGTACTTC.

The rearrangement uses TRBV25-1 and TRBJ1-6; no reliable D call. The CDR3 totals 12 residues. The V and J ends lost 3 bases and 7 bases respectively, with 4 bases between them. Germline lookup yields CDR1 MGHDK and CDR2 SYGVNS. DNA of the CDR3: TGTGCCAGCAGTGACCCGAATTCACCCCTCCACTTT. Translation: CASSDPNSPLHF.

The V gene is TRBV7-9, the J gene TRBJ2-1; 7 bases line up with TRBD2. The CDR3 consists of 16 residues. CDR1 is SEHNR and CDR2 is FQNEAQ in the germline V gene (reference sequence). V trimming: 4 bases; J trimming: 5 bases; junction bases outside the gene matches: 11. For the CDR3, the DNA is TGTGCCAGCAGCTCAGGCGTTCGGGGGGTTAACAATGAGCAGTTCTTC. It encodes CASSSGVRGVNNEQFF.

The chain has TRBV4-3 and TRBJ1-2; a possible D gene is TRBD1 (5 bases). Germline V gives CDR1 LGHNA, CDR2 YSLEER. This CDR3 contains 15 residues. V lost 0 bases and J 3 bases, leaving 11 bases between the germline ends. In nucleotides, the CDR3 is TGCGCCAGCAGCCAAGAGGGCAGGGAAGACTATGGCTACACCTTC. It translates to CASSQEGREDYGYTF.